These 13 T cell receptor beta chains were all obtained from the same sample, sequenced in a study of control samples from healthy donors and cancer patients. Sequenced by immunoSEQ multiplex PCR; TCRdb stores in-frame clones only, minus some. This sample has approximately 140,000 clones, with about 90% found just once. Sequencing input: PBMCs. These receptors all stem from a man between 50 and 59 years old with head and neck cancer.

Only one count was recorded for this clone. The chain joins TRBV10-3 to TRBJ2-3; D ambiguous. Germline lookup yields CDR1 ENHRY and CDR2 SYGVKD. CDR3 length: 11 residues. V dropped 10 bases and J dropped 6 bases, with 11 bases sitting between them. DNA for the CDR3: TGTGCCACCTCCGTTAGGGATACGCAGTATTTT. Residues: CATSVRDTQYF.

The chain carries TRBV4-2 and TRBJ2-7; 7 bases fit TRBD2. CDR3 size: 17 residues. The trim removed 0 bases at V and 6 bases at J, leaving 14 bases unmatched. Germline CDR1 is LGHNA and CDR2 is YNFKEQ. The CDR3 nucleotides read TGTGCCAGCAGCCAAGATCTTCGCGGACTAGGGGTCGGCGAGCAGTACTTC. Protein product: CASSQDLRGLGVGEQYF.

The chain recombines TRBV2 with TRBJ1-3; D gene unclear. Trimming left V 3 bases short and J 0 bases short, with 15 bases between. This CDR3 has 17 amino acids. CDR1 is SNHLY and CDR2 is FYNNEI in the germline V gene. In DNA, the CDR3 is TGTGCCAGCAGTGATGGTAGGGCCGTAAGCTCTGGAAACACCATATATTTT. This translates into CASSDGRAVSSGNTIYF.

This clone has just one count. The CDR3 protein is CASSVEQGYGYTF. CDR3 sequence (DNA): TGCGCCAGCAGCGTTGAACAGGGGTATGGCTACACCTTC. The V call is TRBV5-1, the J call TRBJ1-2, with 7 bases fitting TRBD1. V trimming: 4 bases; J trimming: 5 bases; junction bases outside the gene matches: 5. CDR1 is SGHRS and CDR2 is YFSETQ in the germline V gene. This CDR3 spans 13 amino acids.

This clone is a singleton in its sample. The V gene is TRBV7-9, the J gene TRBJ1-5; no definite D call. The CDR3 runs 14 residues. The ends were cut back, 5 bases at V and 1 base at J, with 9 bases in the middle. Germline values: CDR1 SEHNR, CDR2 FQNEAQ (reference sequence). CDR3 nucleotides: TGTGCCAGCAGCCAAGGTACCAGCAATCAGCCCCAGCATTTT. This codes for CASSQGTSNQPQHF.

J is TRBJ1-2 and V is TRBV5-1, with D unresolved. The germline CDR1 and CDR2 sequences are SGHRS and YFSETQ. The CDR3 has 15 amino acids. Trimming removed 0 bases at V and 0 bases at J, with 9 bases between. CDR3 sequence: CASSLVAYPNYGYTF. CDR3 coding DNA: TGCGCCAGCAGCTTGGTAGCTTACCCTAACTATGGCTACACCTTC.

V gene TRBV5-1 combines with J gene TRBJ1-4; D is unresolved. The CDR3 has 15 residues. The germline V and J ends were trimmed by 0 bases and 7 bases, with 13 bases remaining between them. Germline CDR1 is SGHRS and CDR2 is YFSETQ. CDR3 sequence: CASSLGRGISEKLFF. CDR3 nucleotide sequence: TGCGCCAGCAGCTTGGGTCGGGGTATTAGTGAAAAACTGTTTTTT.

The CDR3 coding sequence is TGTGCCAGCAGCCAAGATCTCGGGACCCTAAACGCCCAGTTCTTC. Translating it yields CASSQDLGTLNAQFF. The chain joins TRBV3-1 (or the pseudogene TRBV3-2) to TRBJ2-1; D tentatively fits TRBD1 or TRBD2 (5 bases each). V was cut by 0 bases and J by 13 bases, with 19 bases left in between. The germline gives CDR1 LGHDT, CDR2 YNNKEL (reference sequence). This CDR3 has 15 amino acids.

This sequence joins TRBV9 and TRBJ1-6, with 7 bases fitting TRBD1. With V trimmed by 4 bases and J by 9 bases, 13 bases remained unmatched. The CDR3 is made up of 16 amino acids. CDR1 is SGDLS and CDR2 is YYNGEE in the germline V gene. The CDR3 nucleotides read TGTGCCAGCAGCTCCCAATCTGGGACAGAAATTTCACCCCTCCACTTT. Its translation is CASSSQSGTEISPLHF.

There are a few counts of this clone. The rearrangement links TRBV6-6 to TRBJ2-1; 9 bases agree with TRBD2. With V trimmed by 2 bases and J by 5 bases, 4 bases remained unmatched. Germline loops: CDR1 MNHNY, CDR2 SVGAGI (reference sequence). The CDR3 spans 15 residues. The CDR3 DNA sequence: TGTGCCAGCAGTTACGGTAGCGGGGGTAACAATGAGCAGTTCTTC. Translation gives CASSYGSGGNNEQFF.

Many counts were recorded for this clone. CDR3 nucleotide sequence: TGTGCCAGCAGCTTGGAAGGGACTTTCTCCTACGAGCAGTACTTC. It specifies CASSLEGTFSYEQYF. The V call is TRBV5-4, the J call TRBJ2-7; TRBD2 is a possible D gene (6 bases). Trimming left V 0 bases short and J 0 bases short, with 10 bases between. The germline V gene encodes CDR1 SGHNT and CDR2 YYREEE (reference sequence). The CDR3 length is 15 residues.

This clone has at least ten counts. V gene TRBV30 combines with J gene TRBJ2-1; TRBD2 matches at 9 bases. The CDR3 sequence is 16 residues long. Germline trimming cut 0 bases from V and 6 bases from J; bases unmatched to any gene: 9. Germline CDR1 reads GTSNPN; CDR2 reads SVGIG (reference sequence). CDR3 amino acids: CAWSVPHAGGRNEQFF. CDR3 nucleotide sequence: TGTGCCTGGAGTGTACCCCATGCGGGGGGGCGCAATGAGCAGTTCTTC.

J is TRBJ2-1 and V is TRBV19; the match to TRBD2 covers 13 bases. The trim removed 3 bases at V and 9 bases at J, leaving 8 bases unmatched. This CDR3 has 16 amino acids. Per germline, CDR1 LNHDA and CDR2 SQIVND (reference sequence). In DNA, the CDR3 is TGTGCCAGTAGTATTCTACTAGCGGGGGGGCGATTTGAGCAGTTCTTC. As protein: CASSILLAGGRFEQFF.